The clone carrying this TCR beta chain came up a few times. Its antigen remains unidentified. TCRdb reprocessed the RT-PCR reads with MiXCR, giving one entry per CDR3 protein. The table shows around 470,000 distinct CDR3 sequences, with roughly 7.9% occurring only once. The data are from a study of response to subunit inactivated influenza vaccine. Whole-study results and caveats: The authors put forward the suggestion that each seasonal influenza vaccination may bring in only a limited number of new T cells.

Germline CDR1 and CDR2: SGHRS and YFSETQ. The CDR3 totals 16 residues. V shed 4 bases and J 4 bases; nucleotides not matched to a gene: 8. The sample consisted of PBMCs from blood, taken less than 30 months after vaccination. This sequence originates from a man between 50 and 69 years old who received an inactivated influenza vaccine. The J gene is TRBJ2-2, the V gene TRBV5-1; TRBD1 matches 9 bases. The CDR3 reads CASSMTGGDLTGELFF. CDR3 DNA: TGCGCCAGCAGCATGACAGGGGGGGACCTCACCGGGGAGCTGTTTTTT.